A single sample is the source of the 16 T cell receptor beta chains below, sequenced in a study of blood T cell repertoires in COVID-19. Sequencing used immunoSEQ multiplex PCR; TCRdb keeps in-frame clones, though not all of them. Of tens of thousands of clones listed, 70% to 90% were seen once; the top ten hold 1.5% to 2%. The sample consisted of peripheral blood. Receptors originate from a man aged 25-45 years with acute or convalescent COVID-19.

The chain recombines TRBV4-1 with TRBJ1-2; no clear D gene. Germline CDR1 MGHRA, CDR2 YSYEKL. This CDR3 contains 15 residues. V was pared by 2 bases and J by 6 bases, with 16 bases between. CDR3 protein: CASSQLSLEENGYTF. Here the CDR3 DNA reads TGCGCCAGCAGCCAACTTTCCCTCGAGGAGAATGGCTACACCTTC.

This chain joins TRBV5-1 and TRBJ1-1; D not resolved. The germline V gene has CDR1 SGHRS and CDR2 YFSETQ. Trimming removed 2 bases from V and 3 bases from J, with 11 bases in between. The CDR3 loop spans 14 amino acids. CDR3: CASSFSPGYTEAFF. The CDR3 bases are TGCGCCAGCAGCTTCTCCCCGGGGTACACTGAAGCTTTCTTT. The full variable domain, with the rest looked up from reference TRBV5-1 and TRBJ1-1, is KAGVTQTPRYLIKTRGQQVTLSCSPISGHRSVSWYQQTPGQGLQFLFEYFSETQRNKGNFPGRFSGRQFSNSRSEMNVSTLELGDSALYLCASSFSPGYTEAFFGQGTRLTVV.

The chain recombines TRBV27 with TRBJ1-4, with a weak D call TRBD1 (5 bases). The CDR3 runs 14 residues. The germline V and J ends were trimmed by 4 bases and 7 bases, with 13 bases remaining between them. The germline gives CDR1 MNHEY, CDR2 SMNVEV (reference sequence). The CDR3 here is CASSSWGDGEKLFF. Written as DNA, the CDR3 is TGTGCCAGCAGTTCGTGGGGGGATGGTGAAAAACTGTTTTTT. Combining the CDR3 with reference TRBV27 and TRBJ1-4 gives the whole variable domain EAQVTQNPRYLITVTGKKLTVTCSQNMNHEYMSWYRQDPGLGLRQIYYSMNVEVTDKGDVPEGYKVSRKEKRNFPLILESPSPNQTSLYFCASSSWGDGEKLFFGSGTQLSVL.

The chain links TRBV9 to TRBJ2-2, with D perhaps matching TRBD2 (6 bases). Deletions cut 4 bases from V and 7 bases from J, with 14 bases between. Germline V gene lookup returns CDR1 SGDLS and CDR2 YYNGEE. This CDR3 is built from 14 residues. Here the CDR3 reads CASSPRRVNGELFF. In nucleotides, the CDR3 is TGTGCCAGCAGCCCAAGGAGGGTGAACGGGGAGCTGTTTTTT.

This chain uses TRBV4-3 with TRBJ2-1, with TRBD2 as a possible D gene (6 bases). The V gene lost 0 bases and the J gene lost 0 bases, with 6 bases spanning the gap. This CDR3 is 15 amino acids long. Germline V gives CDR1 LGHNA, CDR2 YSLEER. The CDR3 loop reads CASSQDGSSYNEQFF. The CDR3 region has the DNA TGCGCCAGCAGCCAAGACGGGAGCTCCTACAATGAGCAGTTCTTC.

In this sample, this clone turned up once. The chain employs TRBV6-2 or TRBV6-3 and TRBJ1-1; 7 bases fit TRBD1. Germline CDR1 reads MNHEY; CDR2 reads SVGEGT. V was pared by 2 bases and J by 0 bases, with 21 bases of the junction left unmatched. The CDR3 sequence is 21 residues long. Here the CDR3 DNA reads TGTGCCAGCAGTTACCCACTAGAGCAACTCGACAGGGATCCCTTGAACACTGAAGCTTTCTTT. Its translation: CASSYPLEQLDRDPLNTEAFF.

The rearrangement links TRBV11-2 to TRBJ1-1; the match to TRBD1 covers 7 bases. The V gene end was trimmed by 0 bases and the J gene end by 3 bases; junction bases not matched to a gene: 1. The CDR3 contains 14 residues. The germline CDR1 and CDR2 sequences are SGHAT and FQNNGV. This CDR3 is CASSLEGQYTEAFF. CDR3 nucleotides: TGTGCCAGCAGCTTAGAGGGACAGTACACTGAAGCTTTCTTT.

The chain recombines TRBV29-1 with TRBJ2-1, with D perhaps TRBD2 (5 bases). The CDR3 has 12 amino acids. CDR1 is SQVTM and CDR2 is ANQGSEA in the germline V gene. V was shortened by 4 bases and J by 13 bases, with 17 bases between the two germline ends. The CDR3 region has the DNA TGCAGCGTTGCGAGGGAGTCCCTTCTACAGTTCTTC. This encodes CSVARESLLQFF.

This clone was picked up one time. The genes are TRBV30 and TRBJ1-1, with TRBD1 matching 7 bases. The V gene end was trimmed by 1 base and the J gene end by 6 bases; junction bases not matched to a gene: 11. This CDR3 is built from 15 residues. Germline CDR1 GTSNPN, CDR2 SVGIG (reference sequence). The CDR3 loop is CAWSARGRLNPEAFF. CDR3 DNA sequence: TGTGCCTGGAGTGCAAGGGGGCGTCTAAACCCTGAAGCTTTCTTT. The full variable domain, completed using reference TRBV30 and TRBJ1-1, is SQTIHQWPATLVQPVGSPLSLECTVEGTSNPNLYWYRQAAGRGLQLLFYSVGIGQISSEVPQNLSASRPQDRQFILSSKKLLLSDSGFYLCAWSARGRLNPEAFFGQGTRLTVV.

The rearrangement links TRBV7-3 to TRBJ2-5; 9 bases are shared with TRBD2. V lost 5 bases to trimming and J lost 2 bases; unmatched junction nucleotides: 15. This CDR3 spans 18 amino acids. Germline CDR1 SGHTA, CDR2 FQGTGA. The CDR3 reads CASSPRQSGRRKQETQYF. The CDR3 nucleotides read TGTGCCAGCAGCCCCCGTCAAAGCGGGAGGCGAAAACAAGAGACCCAGTACTTC.

This chain uses TRBV27 with TRBJ1-1; 9 bases agree with TRBD1. The V segment lost 5 bases and the J segment 3 bases; nucleotides outside the gene matches: 7. The CDR3 has 15 residues. CDR1 MNHEY and CDR2 SMNVEV come from the germline V gene (reference sequence). The CDR3 loop is CASSTRRQGDTEAFF. CDR3 DNA: TGTGCCAGCAGTACCCGGCGACAGGGGGACACTGAAGCTTTCTTT.

The chain combines TRBV6-5 with TRBJ1-5; the D gene is possibly TRBD1 (5 bases). This CDR3 comprises 13 residues. Germline V gene data show CDR1 as MNHEY and CDR2 as SVGAGI. Trimming pared 6 bases from V and 7 bases from J, leaving 13 bases between. CDR3 region: CASRRGSGQPQHF. The DNA for the CDR3 is TGTGCCAGCAGAAGAGGTTCAGGGCAGCCCCAGCATTTT.

This clone occurred once. This chain links TRBV7-9 with TRBJ1-1; D gene uncertain. The ends were cut back, 2 bases at V and 1 base at J, with 11 bases in the middle. This CDR3 spans 15 amino acids. CDR1 is SEHNR and CDR2 is FQNEAQ in the germline V gene (reference sequence). The CDR3: CASSLFAGPNTEAFF. As DNA, the CDR3 is TGTGCCAGCAGCTTATTCGCAGGCCCGAACACTGAAGCTTTCTTT.

This chain links TRBV19 with TRBJ2-2; D possibly corresponds to TRBD1 (5 bases). CDR1 is LNHDA, CDR2 SQIVND, per germline (reference sequence). V was pared by 2 bases and J by 3 bases, with 7 bases between. CDR3 length: 14 residues. CDR3 protein: CASSIQGYTGELFF. CDR3 DNA sequence: TGTGCCAGTAGTATACAGGGATACACCGGGGAGCTGTTTTTT.

V is TRBV4-1 and J is TRBJ1-2; a possible D gene is TRBD1 (5 bases). V lost 1 base, J lost 5 bases, and 14 bases lay in between. The CDR3 is 15 residues long. Germline V lookup: CDR1 MGHRA, CDR2 YSYEKL. CDR3 DNA: TGCGCCAGCAGCCAAGTGGGGGGGTCATTATATGGCTACACCTTC. Its translation is CASSQVGGSLYGYTF.

V is TRBV19 and J is TRBJ1-5; maybe TRBD1 (5 bases). There are 13 residues in the CDR3. The V end was cut by 5 bases, the J end by 7 bases, with 12 bases between. The germline CDR1 and CDR2 sequences are LNHDA and SQIVND (reference sequence). The CDR3 sequence: CASSGAARQPQHF. CDR3 nucleotides: TGTGCCAGTAGTGGGGCAGCAAGACAGCCCCAGCATTTT.